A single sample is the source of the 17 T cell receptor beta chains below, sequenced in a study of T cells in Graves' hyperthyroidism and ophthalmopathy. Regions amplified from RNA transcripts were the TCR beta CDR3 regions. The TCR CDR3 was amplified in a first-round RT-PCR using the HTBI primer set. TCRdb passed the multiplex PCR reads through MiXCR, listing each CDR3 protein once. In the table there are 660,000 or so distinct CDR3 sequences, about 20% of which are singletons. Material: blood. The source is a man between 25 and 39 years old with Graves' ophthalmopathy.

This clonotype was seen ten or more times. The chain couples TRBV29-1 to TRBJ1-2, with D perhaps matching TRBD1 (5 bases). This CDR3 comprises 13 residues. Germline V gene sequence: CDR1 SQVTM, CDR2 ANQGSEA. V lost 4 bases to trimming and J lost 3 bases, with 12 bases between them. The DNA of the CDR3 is TGCAGCGTTGCGGGGGAGGGTTACTATGGCTACACCTTC. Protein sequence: CSVAGEGYYGYTF. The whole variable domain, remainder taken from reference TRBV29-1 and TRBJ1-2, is SAVISQKPSRDICQRGTSLTIQCQVDSQVTMMFWYRQQPGQSLTLIATANQGSEATYESGFVIDKFPISRPNLTFSTLTVSNMSPEDSSIYLCSVAGEGYYGYTFGSGTRLTVV.

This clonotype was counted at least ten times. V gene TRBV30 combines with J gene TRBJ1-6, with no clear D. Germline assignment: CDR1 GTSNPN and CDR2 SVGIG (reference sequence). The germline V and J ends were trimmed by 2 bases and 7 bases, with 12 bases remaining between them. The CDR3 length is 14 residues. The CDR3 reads CAWSSALANSPLHF. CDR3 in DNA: TGTGCCTGGAGTAGCGCTCTGGCGAATTCACCCCTCCACTTT.

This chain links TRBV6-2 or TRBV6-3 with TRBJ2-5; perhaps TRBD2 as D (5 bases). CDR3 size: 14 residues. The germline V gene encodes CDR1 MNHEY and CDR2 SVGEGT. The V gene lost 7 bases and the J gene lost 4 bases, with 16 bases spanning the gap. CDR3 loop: CASTKPGDLETQYF. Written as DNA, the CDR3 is TGTGCCAGCACCAAACCCGGGGATTTAGAGACCCAGTACTTC.

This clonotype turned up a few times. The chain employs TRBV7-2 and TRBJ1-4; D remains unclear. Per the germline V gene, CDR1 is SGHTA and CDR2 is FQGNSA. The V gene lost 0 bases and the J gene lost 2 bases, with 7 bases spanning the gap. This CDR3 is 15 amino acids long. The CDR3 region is CASSLAVSTNEKLFF. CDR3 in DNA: TGTGCCAGCAGCTTAGCCGTATCGACTAATGAAAAACTGTTTTTT.

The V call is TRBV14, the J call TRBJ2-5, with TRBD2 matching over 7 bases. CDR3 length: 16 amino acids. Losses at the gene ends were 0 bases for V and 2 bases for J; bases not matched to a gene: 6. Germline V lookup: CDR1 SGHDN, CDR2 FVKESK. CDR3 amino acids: CASSQETSWDQETQYF. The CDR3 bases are TGTGCCAGCAGCCAAGAGACTAGCTGGGATCAAGAGACCCAGTACTTC.

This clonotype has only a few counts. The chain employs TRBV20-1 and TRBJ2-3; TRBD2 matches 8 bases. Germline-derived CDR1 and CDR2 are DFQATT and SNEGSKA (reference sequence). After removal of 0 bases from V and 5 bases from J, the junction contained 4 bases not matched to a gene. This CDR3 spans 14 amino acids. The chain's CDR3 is CSARESGRGDTQYF. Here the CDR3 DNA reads TGCAGTGCTAGAGAGAGCGGGAGAGGAGATACGCAGTATTTT.

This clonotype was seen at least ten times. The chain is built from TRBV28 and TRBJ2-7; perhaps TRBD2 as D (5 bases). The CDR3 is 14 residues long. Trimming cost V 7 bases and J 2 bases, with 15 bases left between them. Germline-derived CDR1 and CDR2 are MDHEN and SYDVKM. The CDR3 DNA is TGTGCCAGCACGCCATTTAGCGAGCCCTACGAGCAGTACTTC. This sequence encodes CASTPFSEPYEQYF.

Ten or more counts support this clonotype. CDR3 sequence (DNA): TGCGCCAGCAAACAGCCCGGGGACGAGCAGTACTTC. It is translated as CASKQPGDEQYF. This chain links TRBV5-1 with TRBJ2-7, with D tentatively TRBD2 (5 bases). The CDR3 extends over 12 amino acids. CDR1 is SGHRS and CDR2 is YFSETQ in the germline V gene. Trimming shortened V by 6 bases and J by 5 bases, and 12 bases separated the two germline ends.

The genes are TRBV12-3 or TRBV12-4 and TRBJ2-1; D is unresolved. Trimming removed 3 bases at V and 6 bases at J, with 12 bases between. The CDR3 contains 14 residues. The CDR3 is CASSLRRLGNEQFF. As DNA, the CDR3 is TGTGCCAGCAGTTTGCGTCGTTTAGGCAATGAGCAGTTCTTC.

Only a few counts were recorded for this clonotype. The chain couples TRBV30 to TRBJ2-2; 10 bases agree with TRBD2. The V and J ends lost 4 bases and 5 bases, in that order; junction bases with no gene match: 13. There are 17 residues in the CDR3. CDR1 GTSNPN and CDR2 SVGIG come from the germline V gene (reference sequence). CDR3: CAWTLGASGSGTGELFF. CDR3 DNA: TGTGCCTGGACCCTTGGGGCTAGCGGGAGTGGGACCGGGGAGCTGTTTTTT.

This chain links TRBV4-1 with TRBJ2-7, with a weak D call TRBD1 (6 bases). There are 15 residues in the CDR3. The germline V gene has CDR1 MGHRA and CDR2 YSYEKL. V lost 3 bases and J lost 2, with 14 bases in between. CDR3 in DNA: TGCGCCAGCAGCCAGGAAAACAGGGTAACCTACGAGCAGTACTTC. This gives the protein CASSQENRVTYEQYF.

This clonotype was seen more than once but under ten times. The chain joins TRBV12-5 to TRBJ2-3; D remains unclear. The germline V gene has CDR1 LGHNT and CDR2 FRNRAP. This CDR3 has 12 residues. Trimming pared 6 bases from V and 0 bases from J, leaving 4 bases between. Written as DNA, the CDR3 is TGTGCTAGTGGCTATAGCACAGATACGCAGTATTTT. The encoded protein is CASGYSTDTQYF.

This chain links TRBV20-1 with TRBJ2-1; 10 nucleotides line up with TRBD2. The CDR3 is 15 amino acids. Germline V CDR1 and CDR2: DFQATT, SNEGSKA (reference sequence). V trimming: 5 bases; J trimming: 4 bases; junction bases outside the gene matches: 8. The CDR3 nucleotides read TGCAGTGCTCTGACCGGGACTAGCGTGTACAATGAGCAGTTCTTC. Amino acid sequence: CSALTGTSVYNEQFF.

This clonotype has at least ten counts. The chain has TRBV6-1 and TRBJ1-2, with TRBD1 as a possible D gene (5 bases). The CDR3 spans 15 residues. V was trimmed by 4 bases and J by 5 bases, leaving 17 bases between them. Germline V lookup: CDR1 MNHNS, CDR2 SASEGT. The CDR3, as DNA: TGTGCCAGCAGTGCTCGGGGGGGAGAAGGATATGGCTACACCTTC. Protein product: CASSARGGEGYGYTF.

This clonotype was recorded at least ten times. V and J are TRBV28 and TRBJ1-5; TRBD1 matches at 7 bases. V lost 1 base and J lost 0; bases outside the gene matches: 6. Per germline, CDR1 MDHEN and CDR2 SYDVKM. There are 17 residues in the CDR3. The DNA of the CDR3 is TGTGCCAGCAGTTTATTGGATACAGGGGCTAGCAATCAGCCCCAGCATTTT. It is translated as CASSLLDTGASNQPQHF.

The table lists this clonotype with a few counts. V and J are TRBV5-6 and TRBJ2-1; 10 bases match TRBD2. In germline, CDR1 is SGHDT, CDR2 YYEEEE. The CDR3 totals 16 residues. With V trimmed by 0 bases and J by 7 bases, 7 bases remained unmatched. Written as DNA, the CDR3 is TGTGCCAGCAGCTTGGTCCTAGCGGGAGTACGAAATGAGCAGTTCTTC. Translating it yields CASSLVLAGVRNEQFF.

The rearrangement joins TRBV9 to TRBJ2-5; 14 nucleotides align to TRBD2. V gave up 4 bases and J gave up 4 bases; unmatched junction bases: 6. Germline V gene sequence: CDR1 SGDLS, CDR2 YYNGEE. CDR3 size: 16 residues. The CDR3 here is CASSPGGTSGRETQYF. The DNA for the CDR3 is TGTGCCAGCAGCCCCGGCGGGACTAGCGGGAGAGAGACCCAGTACTTC.